The clone carrying this T cell receptor (beta chain) was detected only once. Its antigen is not identified. These data are taken from a study of T cells in Graves' hyperthyroidism and ophthalmopathy. Exclusion of a patient resulted from uncontrolled infection, other autoimmune disease, pregnancy or lactation. Diagnosis rested on symptoms, serum thyroxine and TRAb, thyroid ultrasound, and orbital computed tomography. TCR beta CDR3 regions were amplified from RNA transcripts. Primed by the HTBI set, a first-round RT-PCR was run on the TCR CDR3. One entry per CDR3 protein, called by TCRdb with MiXCR from the multiplex PCR reads. The sample contains roughly 570,000 distinct CDR3 sequences, around 42% of which appear only once. Findings of the study overall: For ophthalmopathy, model prediction preceded onset by a median about 6.2 months.

The CDR3 totals 16 residues. The V end was cut by 6 bases, the J end by 8 bases, with 22 bases between. CDR1 and CDR2 from the germline V gene are SGHTA and FQGNSA. This sequence originates from an adult woman with Graves' disease, either hyperthyroidism or ophthalmopathy (not recorded which). The chain couples TRBV7-2 to TRBJ1-4, with D maybe TRBD1 (5 bases). The sequenced material came from peripheral blood or thyroid tissue (not recorded which). CDR3 residues: CASSGGRREGSEKLFF. Written as DNA, the CDR3 is TGTGCCAGCAGTGGGGGGAGGAGGGAGGGAAGCGAAAAACTGTTTTTT.